This entry lists 30 T cell receptor beta chains sequenced from one sample in a study of T cell repertoires in cytomegalovirus infection. TCRdb re-analysed the reads in MiXCR, keeping a single row per CDR3 protein. The data show under 850,000 distinct CDR3 sequences, with roughly 33% seen just once and 15% to 20% held by the top ten. What these receptors recognize is not known. The material sequenced was cultured PBMCs, taken from culture after CMV antigen stimulation. Receptor source: a human donor in good health (CMV status not recorded). Some clones in this sample may be carry-over from other donors' samples.

This clonotype has just a few counts. The chain couples TRBV7-6 to TRBJ1-5, with D uncertain. This CDR3 has 13 residues. Germline V gene sequence: CDR1 SGHVS, CDR2 FNYEAQ. V was trimmed by 2 bases and J by 5 bases, leaving 7 bases between them. The CDR3 DNA reads as TGTGCCAGCAGCTTAATGAGTGATCAGCCCCAGCATTTT. It is translated as CASSLMSDQPQHF.

Only a few counts were recorded for this clonotype. The chain carries TRBV7-2 and TRBJ1-5; D is unclear. Trimming left V 7 bases short and J 6 bases short, with 10 bases between. CDR3 length: 12 residues. From germline, CDR1 is SGHTA and CDR2 FQGNSA. The CDR3 loop is CASTREGQPQHF. In DNA form, the CDR3 reads TGTGCCAGCACCCGGGAGGGTCAGCCCCAGCATTTT.

This clonotype has more than one count but fewer than ten. V and J are TRBV14 and TRBJ1-2; TRBD1 matches 10 bases. Germline lookup yields CDR1 SGHDN and CDR2 FVKESK. The V and J ends lost 1 base and 8 bases, in that order; junction bases with no gene match: 7. This CDR3 has 15 amino acids. The CDR3 reads CASSQVGTGAKGYTF. CDR3 bases: TGTGCCAGCAGCCAAGTTGGGACAGGGGCGAAAGGCTACACCTTC.

This chain connects TRBV12-3 or TRBV12-4 to TRBJ1-1, with 8 bases matching TRBD1. This CDR3 is 18 amino acids long. Trimming cost V 2 bases and J 4 bases; bases outside gene matches: 15. CDR3 protein: CASSLRGAPGQVGTEAFF. The CDR3 DNA reads TGTGCCAGCAGTTTAAGGGGCGCCCCGGGACAGGTCGGCACTGAAGCTTTCTTT.

The rearrangement uses TRBV7-9 and TRBJ1-3; tentatively, D is TRBD1 (5 bases). Germline CDR1 reads SEHNR; CDR2 reads FQNEAQ (reference sequence). CDR3 length: 18 amino acids. V was pared by 4 bases and J by 2 bases, with 21 bases between. The DNA of the CDR3 is TGTGCCAGCAGCTCCGGACCGGGGGTGGGCTTGGCTGGAAACACCATATATTTT. Residues: CASSSGPGVGLAGNTIYF.

The J gene is TRBJ2-2, the V gene TRBV14, with D possibly TRBD1 on 6 matching bases. CDR1 is SGHDN, CDR2 FVKESK, per germline. The CDR3 runs to 17 residues. V lost 4 bases to trimming and J lost 1 base, with 16 bases between them. The CDR3 protein is CASSPTFGTLNTGELFF. CDR3 in DNA: TGTGCCAGCAGCCCCACTTTTGGGACACTGAACACCGGGGAGCTGTTTTTT.

This clonotype has more than one count but fewer than ten. The chain uses TRBV28 and TRBJ2-5; 10 bases agree with TRBD2. Losses at the gene ends were 2 bases for V and 5 bases for J; bases not matched to a gene: 8. The CDR3 is made up of 16 amino acids. Per germline, CDR1 MDHEN and CDR2 SYDVKM. DNA of the CDR3: TGTGCCAGCAGTTTACGTAGCGGGGGGTCTTTGGAGACCCAGTACTTC. It is translated as CASSLRSGGSLETQYF.

The gene calls are TRBV9 and TRBJ2-3; 9 bases fit TRBD2. Trimming removed 4 bases from V and 6 bases from J; junction bases left unmatched: 12. CDR3 length: 16 residues. The germline CDR1 and CDR2 sequences are SGDLS and YYNGEE. As DNA, the CDR3 is TGTGCCAGCAGCTCCCGGAGGGCGGGGGGGCCGGATACGCAGTATTTT. Its translation is CASSSRRAGGPDTQYF.

As to this clonotype: One base away lies a much larger clone, so this may be a sequencing read error. The gene calls are TRBV7-6 and TRBJ1-5; D unresolved. CDR1 SGHVS and CDR2 FNYEAQ come from the germline V gene. The CDR3 is 13 amino acids. CDR3 bases: TGTGTCAGCAGCGGCAATAGCAATCAGCCCCAGCATTTT. Translated, it gives CVSSGNSNQPQHF.

This clonotype has just a few counts. This chain links TRBV28 with TRBJ2-1; 7 positions agree with TRBD2. CDR3 length: 16 residues. Germline CDR1 and CDR2: MDHEN and SYDVKM. V shed 6 bases and J 1 base; nucleotides not matched to a gene: 9. The CDR3 is CASSGPGGGSYNEQFF. CDR3 coding DNA: TGTGCCAGCAGCGGGCCGGGGGGTGGGTCCTACAATGAGCAGTTCTTC.

In this sample, this clonotype turned up a few times. This chain connects TRBV27 to TRBJ2-7, with 9 nucleotides matching TRBD2. The CDR3 loop spans 13 amino acids. Germline V lookup: CDR1 MNHEY, CDR2 SMNVEV (reference sequence). The trim removed 9 bases at V and 3 bases at J, leaving 6 bases unmatched. In DNA, the CDR3 is TGTGCCAGTCAGCGGGGGGACCACTACGAGCAGTACTTC. Protein product: CASQRGDHYEQYF.

The chain employs TRBV28 and TRBJ1-1; perhaps TRBD1 as D (5 bases). The CDR3 length is 16 residues. The germline V gene has CDR1 MDHEN and CDR2 SYDVKM. Trimming stripped 4 bases from V and 10 bases from J, with 25 bases between. The CDR3 loop is CASSSTRHGAQLSAFF. The CDR3 region has the DNA TGTGCCAGCAGTTCCACCCGACACGGGGCGCAATTATCAGCTTTCTTT.

The J gene is TRBJ1-6, the V gene TRBV7-2; tentatively, D is TRBD1 (6 bases). CDR3 length equals 15 residues. The germline V and J ends were trimmed by 3 bases and 7 bases, with 13 bases remaining between them. Germline V gene sequence: CDR1 SGHTA, CDR2 FQGNSA. CDR3 amino acids: CASSFAGGLNSPLHF. The CDR3 DNA follows: TGTGCCAGCAGCTTTGCCGGGGGCCTGAATTCACCCCTCCACTTT.

This chain connects TRBV6-6 to TRBJ2-1, with 9 nucleotides matching TRBD2. The CDR3 is made up of 15 amino acids. V lost 5 bases to trimming and J lost 2 bases; unmatched junction nucleotides: 4. In germline, CDR1 is MNHNY, CDR2 SVGAGI (reference sequence). Here the CDR3 reads CASSEGLAPYNEQFF. The CDR3 DNA is TGTGCCAGCAGTGAGGGACTAGCTCCCTACAATGAGCAGTTCTTC.

V is TRBV11-2 and J is TRBJ2-7, with 8 bases that match TRBD1. This CDR3 comprises 14 residues. CDR1 and CDR2 from the germline V gene are SGHAT and FQNNGV. V shed 3 bases, J shed 2 bases, and the junction held 3 bases outside the gene matches. The CDR3 is CASSFWDRPYEQYF. The CDR3 coding sequence is TGTGCCAGCAGCTTCTGGGACAGGCCCTACGAGCAGTACTTC.

The V and J genes are TRBV20-1 and TRBJ1-1, with a possible D match to TRBD1 (5 bases). Germline CDR1 DFQATT, CDR2 SNEGSKA (reference sequence). CDR3 length: 12 residues. V lost 6 bases and J 4 bases, leaving 12 bases between the germline ends. The CDR3 loop is CSAVPGSTEAFF. The CDR3 DNA is TGCAGTGCGGTACCAGGGAGCACTGAAGCTTTCTTT.

Regarding this clonotype: A read error may be the cause here, since a much bigger clone is one base away. The rearrangement joins TRBV7-2 to TRBJ1-1; D uncertain. Per germline, CDR1 SGHTA and CDR2 FQGNSA. CDR3 size: 13 residues. The CDR3 nucleotides are TGTGTCAGCAGCTACCAACGCCGCACTGAAGCTTTCTTT. Translated: CVSSYQRRTEAFF. Drawing the rest from reference TRBV7-2 and TRBJ1-1, the complete variable domain is GAGVSQSPSNKVTEKGKDVELRCDPISGHTALYWYRQSLGQGLEFLIYFQGNSAPDKSGLPSDRFSAERTGGSVSTLTIQRTQQEDSAVYLCVSSYQRRTEAFFGQGTRLTVV.

The V gene is TRBV12-3 or TRBV12-4, the J gene TRBJ1-3; 7 positions match TRBD1. There are 14 residues in the CDR3. Trimming took 3 bases from V and 10 from J; bases not matched to a gene: 9. As DNA, the CDR3 is TGTGCCAGCAGTTTGCAGGGGGGCCCCGTTACCATATATTTT. This translates into CASSLQGGPVTIYF.

In its sample, this clonotype was seen a few times. This sequence joins TRBV4-1 and TRBJ2-3; D is possibly TRBD1 or TRBD2 (6 bases each). V lost 5 bases to trimming and J lost 4 bases, with 19 bases between them. CDR1 MGHRA and CDR2 YSYEKL come from the germline V gene. The CDR3 contains 16 residues. CDR3 loop: CASSSPALGGADTQYF. CDR3 DNA: TGCGCCAGCAGCTCTCCCGCCCTGGGGGGCGCAGATACGCAGTATTTT.

This clonotype was observed a handful of times. V and J are TRBV7-2 and TRBJ2-7; possible D gene TRBD1, 6 bases. The germline V gene encodes CDR1 SGHTA and CDR2 FQGNSA. V dropped 4 bases and J dropped 6 bases, with 10 bases sitting between them. The CDR3 extends over 12 amino acids. The CDR3 reads CASSSTGREQYF. The CDR3, as DNA: TGTGCCAGCAGCTCAACAGGGCGCGAGCAGTACTTC.

This chain uses TRBV6-2 or TRBV6-3 with TRBJ2-1, with D hard to call. This CDR3 has 12 residues. From germline, CDR1 is MNHEY and CDR2 SVGEGT. The germline V and J ends were trimmed by 8 bases and 7 bases, with 12 bases remaining between them. CDR3 nucleotides: TGTGCCAGCGCCCTTATGAGGAATGAGCAGTTCTTC. This encodes CASALMRNEQFF.

The V call is TRBV7-8, the J call TRBJ2-7; possibly TRBD1 for D (5 bases). The germline V and J ends were trimmed by 1 base and 3 bases, with 19 bases remaining between them. This CDR3 contains 17 residues. The germline gives CDR1 SGHVS, CDR2 FQNEAQ. This CDR3 is CASSLVGRVREGYEQYF. The CDR3 DNA follows: TGTGCCAGCAGCTTAGTGGGCAGGGTAAGGGAAGGCTACGAGCAGTACTTC.

The V call is TRBV5-1, the J call TRBJ2-7; D perhaps matches TRBD2 (6 bases). This CDR3 comprises 15 residues. Between the trimmed V and J ends, which lost 4 bases and 0 bases, there was a span of 14 bases. Germline CDR1 SGHRS, CDR2 YFSETQ. The CDR3 sequence is CASSRTGTVSYEQYF. The CDR3 DNA reads TGCGCCAGCAGCCGGACCGGGACTGTCTCCTACGAGCAGTACTTC.

The chain joins TRBV7-2 to TRBJ2-2; D is possibly TRBD1 or TRBD2 (5 bases each). The ends were cut back, 5 bases at V and 5 bases at J, with 15 bases in the middle. Germline-derived CDR1 and CDR2 are SGHTA and FQGNSA. The CDR3 consists of 15 residues. The CDR3 sequence: CASSLQGVMTGELFF. CDR3 coding DNA: TGTGCCAGCAGCCTCCAGGGAGTAATGACCGGGGAGCTGTTTTTT.

This chain joins TRBV6-5 and TRBJ2-7; maybe TRBD1 (6 bases). Germline assignment: CDR1 MNHEY and CDR2 SVGAGI. V lost 6 bases to trimming and J lost 3 bases, with 18 bases between them. The CDR3 sequence is 15 residues long. CDR3 loop: CASSSRGGVGYEQYF. CDR3 nucleotides: TGTGCCAGCAGCTCACGTGGGGGCGTTGGCTACGAGCAGTACTTC.

The genes are TRBV7-6 and TRBJ2-2; D perhaps matches TRBD2 (6 bases). The CDR3 has 15 residues. The V end was cut by 4 bases, the J end by 6 bases, with 15 bases between. Germline V CDR1 and CDR2: SGHVS, FNYEAQ. The CDR3 spells CASSSRAGLAGELFF. CDR3 bases: TGTGCCAGCAGCTCCCGAGCGGGTCTGGCCGGGGAGCTGTTTTTT. Variable domain in full (rest from reference TRBV7-6 and TRBJ2-2): GAGVSQSPRYKVTKRGQDVALRCDPISGHVSLYWYRQALGQGPEFLTYFNYEAQQDKSGLPNDRFSAERPEGSISTLTIQRTEQRDSAMYRCASSSRAGLAGELFFGEGSRLTVL.

Many counts were recorded for this clonotype. The chain employs TRBV7-2 and TRBJ1-2; perhaps TRBD1 as D (5 bases). V lost 5 bases and J 0 bases, leaving 10 bases between the germline ends. This CDR3 has 14 amino acids. Germline values: CDR1 SGHTA, CDR2 FQGNSA. The CDR3, as DNA: TGTGCCAGCAGCCCCACGGGGGCTAACTATGGCTACACCTTC. This translates into CASSPTGANYGYTF.

This clonotype has only a few counts. The chain combines TRBV7-9 with TRBJ2-1; the match to TRBD2 covers 7 bases. CDR3 size: 13 residues. The junction had 16 bases not matched to a gene; V was cut back by 8 bases and J by 15 bases. The germline CDR1 and CDR2 sequences are SEHNR and FQNEAQ (reference sequence). CDR3 amino acids: CASSALGGGPGFF. CDR3 nucleotides: TGTGCCAGCTCGGCTCTTGGGGGAGGGCCTGGGTTCTTC. Full variable domain (rest looked up from reference TRBV7-9 and TRBJ2-1): DTGVSQNPRHKITKRGQNVTFRCDPISEHNRLYWYRQTLGQGPEFLTYFQNEAQLEKSRLLSDRFSAERPKGSFSTLEIQRTEQGDSAMYLCASSALGGGPGFFGPGTRLTVL.

This clonotype has at least ten counts. CDR3 nucleotide sequence: TGTGCCAGCAGCTCCGGGACAACGGCAGATACGCAGTATTTT. It specifies CASSSGTTADTQYF. V and J are TRBV7-2 and TRBJ2-3, with D perhaps matching TRBD1 (6 bases). The CDR3 is made up of 14 amino acids. Germline V gene lookup returns CDR1 SGHTA and CDR2 FQGNSA. V lost 4 bases and J 4 bases, leaving 12 bases between the germline ends.

J is TRBJ1-5 and V is TRBV20-1; D call uncertain. The V end lost 5 bases, the J end lost 5 bases, and 13 bases lay between the germline ends. The length of the CDR3 is 13 residues. The germline CDR1 and CDR2 sequences are DFQATT and SNEGSKA (reference sequence). This chain's CDR3 is CSAFRAWDQPQHF. CDR3 coding DNA: TGCAGTGCTTTTAGGGCATGGGATCAGCCCCAGCATTTT.